This paragraph reports one T cell receptor beta chain. Its cognate antigen is unknown. Germline V lookup: CDR1 ENHRY, CDR2 SYGVKD. The CDR3 length is 17 residues. The V segment lost 0 bases and the J segment 3 bases; nucleotides outside the gene matches: 5. The data originate from a study of Ad26.COV2.S vaccination and SARS-CoV-2 variants. As for the study in general: Intramuscularly, Ad26.COV2.S was given either once or twice, 56 days apart.

Study observations and caveats: Total responses of T cells may have been underestimated by the analyses of TCR breadth and depth. Spike-specific TCR breadth was greater in vaccine than placebo recipients. Breadth of non-spike TCRs did not differ between vaccinees and placebo recipients.

Treatment in this sample: about 20 received Ad26.COV2.S at low or high dose, single or two shots; 5 received placebo; per-sample allocation not given. Samples analyzed were those drawn on day 63 after the first vaccine or placebo injection. This table comes from immunoSEQ multiplex PCR, and its TCRdb copy is limited to in-frame clones, with some not included. Of roughly 320,000 clones in the sample, around 84% were seen once. Here the sequenced sample was peripheral blood, taken in a trial of Ad26.COV2.S vaccine versus placebo. V and J are TRBV10-3 and TRBJ2-2; TRBD1 matches 9 bases. The clonotype was recovered from a person aged 18-65 years who received the Ad26.COV2.S COVID-19 vaccine or a placebo. This CDR3 reads CAISESYRGRDTGELFF. The CDR3 bases are TGTGCCATCAGTGAGTCCTACAGGGGGCGGGACACCGGGGAGCTGTTTTTT.